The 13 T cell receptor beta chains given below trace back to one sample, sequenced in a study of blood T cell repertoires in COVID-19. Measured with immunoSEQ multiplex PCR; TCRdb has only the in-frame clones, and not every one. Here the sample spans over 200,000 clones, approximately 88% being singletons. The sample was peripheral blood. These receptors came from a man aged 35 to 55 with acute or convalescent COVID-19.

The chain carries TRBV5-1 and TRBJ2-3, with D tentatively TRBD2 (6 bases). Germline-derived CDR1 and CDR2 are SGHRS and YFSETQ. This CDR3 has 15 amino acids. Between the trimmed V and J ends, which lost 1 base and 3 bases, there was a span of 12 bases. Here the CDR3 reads CASSLRLGETDTQYF. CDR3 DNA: TGCGCCAGCAGCTTGCGACTAGGAGAAACAGATACGCAGTATTTT. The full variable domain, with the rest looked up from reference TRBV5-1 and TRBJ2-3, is KAGVTQTPRYLIKTRGQQVTLSCSPISGHRSVSWYQQTPGQGLQFLFEYFSETQRNKGNFPGRFSGRQFSNSRSEMNVSTLELGDSALYLCASSLRLGETDTQYFGPGTRLTVL.

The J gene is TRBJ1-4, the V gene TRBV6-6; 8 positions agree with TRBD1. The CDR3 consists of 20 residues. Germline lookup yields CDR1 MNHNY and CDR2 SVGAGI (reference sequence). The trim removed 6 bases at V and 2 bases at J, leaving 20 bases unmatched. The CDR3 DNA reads TGTGCCAGCAGCCCCTCCTGGACAGGGAATGTCGGAGGCACTAATGAAAAACTGTTTTTT. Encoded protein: CASSPSWTGNVGGTNEKLFF.

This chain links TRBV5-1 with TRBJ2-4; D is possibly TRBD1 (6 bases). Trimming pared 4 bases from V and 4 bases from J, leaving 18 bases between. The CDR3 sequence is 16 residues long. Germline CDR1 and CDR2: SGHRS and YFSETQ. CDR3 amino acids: CASSDSGASIKNIQYF. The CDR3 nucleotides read TGCGCCAGCAGCGATTCAGGGGCATCCATTAAAAACATTCAGTACTTC.

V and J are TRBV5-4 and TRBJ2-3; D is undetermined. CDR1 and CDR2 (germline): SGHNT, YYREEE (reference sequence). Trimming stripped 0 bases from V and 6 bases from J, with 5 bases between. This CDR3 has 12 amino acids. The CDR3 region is CASSLARDTQYF. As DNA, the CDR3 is TGTGCCAGCAGCTTGGCCAGGGATACGCAGTATTTT.

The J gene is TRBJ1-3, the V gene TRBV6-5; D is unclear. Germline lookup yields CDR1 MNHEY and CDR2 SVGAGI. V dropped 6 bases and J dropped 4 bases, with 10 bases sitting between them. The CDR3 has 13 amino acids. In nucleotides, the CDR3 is TGTGCCAGCAGCCGGGGAAGAGGAAACACCATATATTTT. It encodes CASSRGRGNTIYF.

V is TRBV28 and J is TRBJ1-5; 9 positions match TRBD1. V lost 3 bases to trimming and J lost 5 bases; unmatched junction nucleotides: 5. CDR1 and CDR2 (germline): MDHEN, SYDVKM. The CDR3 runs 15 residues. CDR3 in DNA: TGTGCCAGCAGTTTCTTGACAGGGGGAGATCAGCCCCAGCATTTT. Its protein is CASSFLTGGDQPQHF.

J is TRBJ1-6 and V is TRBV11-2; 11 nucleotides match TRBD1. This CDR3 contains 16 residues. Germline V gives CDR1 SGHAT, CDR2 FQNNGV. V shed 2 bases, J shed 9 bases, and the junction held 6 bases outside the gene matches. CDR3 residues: CASSLIQGTGGSPLHF. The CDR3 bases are TGTGCCAGCAGCTTAATCCAAGGGACAGGGGGTTCACCCCTCCACTTT. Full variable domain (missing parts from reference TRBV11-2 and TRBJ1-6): EAGVAQSPRYKIIEKRQSVAFWCNPISGHATLYWYQQILGQGPKLLIQFQNNGVVDDSQLPKDRFSAERLKGVDSTLKIQPAKLEDSAVYLCASSLIQGTGGSPLHFGNGTRLTVT.

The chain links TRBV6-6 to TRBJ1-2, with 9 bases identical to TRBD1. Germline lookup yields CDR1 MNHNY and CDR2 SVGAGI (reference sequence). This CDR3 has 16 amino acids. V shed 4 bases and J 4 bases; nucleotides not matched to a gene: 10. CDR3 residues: CASSSSGQGFGYGYTF. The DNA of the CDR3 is TGTGCCAGCAGTTCCTCGGGACAGGGCTTTGGCTATGGCTACACCTTC.

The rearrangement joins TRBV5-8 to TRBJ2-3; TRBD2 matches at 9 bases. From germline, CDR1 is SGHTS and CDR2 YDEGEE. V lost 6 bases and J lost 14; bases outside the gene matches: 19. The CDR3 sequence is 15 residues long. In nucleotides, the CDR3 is TGTGCCAGCACCGAATCGATAACACGCGGGAGGGGCCTGTATTTT. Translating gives CASTESITRGRGLYF.

Here the CDR3 reads CAISESTRQGSNTEAFF. The CDR3 DNA follows: TGTGCCATCAGTGAGTCCACCAGACAGGGATCGAACACTGAAGCTTTCTTT. J is TRBJ1-1 and V is TRBV10-3; the match to TRBD1 covers 7 bases. Trimming at V came to 0 bases and at J to 1 base, leaving 8 bases not matched to a gene. The CDR3 covers 17 residues. Germline-derived CDR1 and CDR2 are ENHRY and SYGVKD.

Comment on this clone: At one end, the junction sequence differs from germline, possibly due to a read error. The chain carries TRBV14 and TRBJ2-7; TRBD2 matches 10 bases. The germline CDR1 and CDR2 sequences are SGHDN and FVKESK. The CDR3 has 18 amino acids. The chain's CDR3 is CASGQDSLAGDYTYEQYF. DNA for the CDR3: TGTGCCAGCGGCCAAGATTCCCTAGCGGGAGATTACACCTACGAGCAGTACTTC.

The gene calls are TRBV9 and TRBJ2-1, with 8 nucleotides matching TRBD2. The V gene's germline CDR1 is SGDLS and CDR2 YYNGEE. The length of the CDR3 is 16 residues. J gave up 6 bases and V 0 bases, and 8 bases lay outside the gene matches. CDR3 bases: TGTGCCAGCAGCGTAGCTAGTAGCGGGAATGTCAATGAGCAGTTCTTC. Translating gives CASSVASSGNVNEQFF.

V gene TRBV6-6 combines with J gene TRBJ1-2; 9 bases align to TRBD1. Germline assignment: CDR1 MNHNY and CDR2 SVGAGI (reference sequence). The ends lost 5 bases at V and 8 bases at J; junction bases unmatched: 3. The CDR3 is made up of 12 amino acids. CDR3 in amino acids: CASSPDRGGYTF. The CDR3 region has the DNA TGTGCCAGCAGTCCTGACAGGGGGGGCTACACCTTC.